This TCR beta chain was sequenced in a study of PD-1 blockade in classical Hodgkin lymphoma. Study conclusions and caveats: Newly diagnosed patients were said to have less baseline TCR diversity than healthy donors did. After ASCT, patients who started nivolumab under 1 year later were excluded.

The protocol was immunoSEQ multiplex PCR, while the TCRdb copy is restricted to in-frame clones and leaves out a portion. The sample consists of nearly 25,000 clones, around 80% of them appearing once. Worth noting for this clone: Its cognate antigen is unknown.

Autologous stem cell transplantation was followed by relapse in every patient, and brentuximab vedotin exposure varied. V lost 2 bases and J lost 0, with 5 bases in between. CDR1 and CDR2 from the germline V gene are WSHSY and SAAADI. The CDR3 loop spans 15 amino acids. This chain joins TRBV10-2 and TRBJ2-6; no definite D call. The sequence derives from a human donor with classical Hodgkin lymphoma. The source was peripheral blood mononuclear cells (PBMCs), collected before the second cycle of nivolumab. DNA for the CDR3: TGCGCCAGCAGTGAGCAGAGCTCTGGGGCCAACGTCCTGACTTTC. Its translation: CASSEQSSGANVLTF.